This T cell receptor (beta chain) comes out of a study of beta chain features in type 1 diabetes. On the study more broadly: Patients were similar to healthy donors in age and gender (as well as in cell yields).

The study, taken as a whole, reports: A moderate, significant TCRB CDR3 shortening appeared in type 1 diabetes across four CD4+ subsets. There was a possibility that cDNA sequencing over-represented cells with high TCR expression.

The CDR3 has 13 amino acids. CDR1 is SGHTA, CDR2 FQGNSA, per germline. V was clipped by 6 bases and J by 1 base, with 9 bases between them. Reverse transcription of all isolated RNA meant that expressed TCRB transcripts were sequenced. TCRdb's copy holds only in-frame clones and misses some; the assay was immunoSEQ multiplex PCR. This sample has around 160,000 clones, with roughly 48% found just once. This clone was seen a handful of times. Its antigen is still unknown. Sequencing was done on a sample of Tregs from blood. This rearrangement joins TRBV7-2 to TRBJ1-1, with D unresolved. The TCR sequence derives from a man between 18 and 35 years old in good health. DNA for the CDR3: TGTGCCAGCAGACGTCAGTCGAACACTGAAGCTTTCTTT. Encoded protein: CASRRQSNTEAFF.